What follows are 30 T cell receptor beta chains derived from one specimen sequenced in a study of beta chain features in type 1 diabetes. Since all of the isolated RNA was reverse transcribed, expressed TCRB transcripts were what got sequenced. Assay: immunoSEQ multiplex PCR; the TCRdb copy retains only in-frame clones and omits some. Of around 340,000 clones listed, about 18% were seen once; the top ten hold 0.035% to 0.05%. The sample was naive CD4+ T cells from blood. Receptors were obtained from a woman between 18 and 29 years old in good health.

The gene calls are TRBV5-1 and TRBJ1-5; TRBD1 agrees at 10 bases. The CDR3 totals 16 residues. The germline gives CDR1 SGHRS, CDR2 YFSETQ. Losses at the gene ends were 0 bases for V and 3 bases for J; bases not matched to a gene: 3. The CDR3 reads CASSLGTGGVNQPQHF. The CDR3 DNA reads TGCGCCAGCAGCTTGGGGACAGGGGGTGTCAATCAGCCCCAGCATTTT.

The chain links TRBV7-9 to TRBJ1-2; D might be TRBD1 (6 bases). This CDR3 is built from 14 residues. Between the trimmed V and J ends, which lost 2 bases and 4 bases, there was a span of 11 bases. Germline values: CDR1 SEHNR, CDR2 FQNEAQ (reference sequence). The DNA of the CDR3 is TGTGCCAGCAGCTTAACGGACAGCTCCTATGGCTACACCTTC. It translates to CASSLTDSSYGYTF.

The chain recombines TRBV27 with TRBJ2-1; 11 bases line up with TRBD1. CDR3 size: 14 residues. CDR1 MNHEY and CDR2 SMNVEV come from the germline V gene (reference sequence). J was trimmed by 8 bases and V by 3 bases; bases with no gene match: 3. CDR3 sequence (DNA): TGTGCCAGCAGTTTGCGGACAGGGGGCGATGAGCAGTTCTTC. Its translation: CASSLRTGGDEQFF.

This clone was observed once. The chain couples TRBV2 to TRBJ1-5; possible D gene TRBD1, 5 bases. The CDR3 spans 12 residues. In germline, CDR1 is SNHLY, CDR2 FYNNEI. The V end lost 3 bases, the J end lost 16 bases, and 16 bases lay between the germline ends. In nucleotides, the CDR3 is TGTGCCAGCAGTGACCGGACAAGCAAAAAACATTTT. Translated, it gives CASSDRTSKKHF.

The chain couples TRBV30 to TRBJ1-2; D possibly corresponds to TRBD1 (5 bases). The CDR3 contains 13 residues. Trimming pared 0 bases from V and 4 bases from J, leaving 9 bases between. The germline V gene encodes CDR1 GTSNPN and CDR2 SVGIG (reference sequence). The CDR3 protein is CAWSVRQGYGYTF. CDR3 nucleotide sequence: TGTGCCTGGAGTGTACGCCAGGGCTATGGCTACACCTTC.

This clone was counted between two and nine times. The J gene is TRBJ2-6, the V gene TRBV30; D gene uncertain. V lost 4 bases, J lost 0 bases, and 16 bases lay in between. CDR1 and CDR2 from the germline V gene are GTSNPN and SVGIG (reference sequence). The CDR3 is 17 residues long. CDR3 sequence reads: CAWKENPPLSGANVLTF. The DNA for the CDR3 is TGTGCCTGGAAGGAGAATCCCCCCCTCTCTGGGGCCAACGTCCTGACTTTC.

This clone was seen more than once but under ten times. Other DNA sequences in this sample translate to the same CDR3. The rearrangement uses TRBV7-2 and TRBJ2-5; TRBD1 might be the D (6 bases). The CDR3 runs 13 residues. The V gene's germline CDR1 is SGHTA and CDR2 FQGNSA. Trimming took off 2 bases at V and 3 bases at J, with 7 bases between the two ends. DNA of the CDR3: TGTGCCAGCAGCTTACAGGGGAAAGAGACCCAGTACTTC. Protein sequence: CASSLQGKETQYF.

The rearrangement uses TRBV18 and TRBJ1-1; TRBD1 aligns across 8 bases. The CDR3 spans 17 residues. The germline gives CDR1 KGHSH, CDR2 LQKENI. V lost 6 bases to trimming and J lost 3 bases; unmatched junction nucleotides: 15. The CDR3 sequence: CASSLGGYLGQDTEAFF. CDR3 sequence (DNA): TGTGCCAGCTCCCTGGGCGGCTATTTGGGACAGGACACTGAAGCTTTCTTT.

This clone was seen more than once but under ten times. The chain has TRBV29-1 and TRBJ1-2; 12 nucleotides line up with TRBD1. The germline V gene has CDR1 SQVTM and CDR2 ANQGSEA. V lost 6 bases to trimming and J lost 5 bases; unmatched junction nucleotides: 7. The CDR3 contains 14 residues. The CDR3 spells CSVGGTGGGYGYTF. Written as DNA, the CDR3 is TGCAGCGTCGGGGGGACAGGGGGCGGTTATGGCTACACCTTC.

This clone has more than one count but fewer than ten. This chain joins TRBV25-1 and TRBJ2-6; maybe TRBD2 (7 bases). Germline CDR1 MGHDK, CDR2 SYGVNS. The germline V and J ends were trimmed by 5 bases and 0 bases, with 8 bases remaining between them. The CDR3 spans 15 residues. CDR3 nucleotide sequence: TGTGCCAGCAGTAGGGGGGGCTCTGGGGCCAACGTCCTGACTTTC. Translating gives CASSRGGSGANVLTF.

A few counts support this clone. The chain employs TRBV6-1 and TRBJ2-3; no clear D. The ends were cut back, 6 bases at V and 2 bases at J, with 15 bases in the middle. Looked up from germline, CDR1 is MNHNS and CDR2 is SASEGT. The CDR3 length is 15 residues. CDR3 region: CASRISLSPTDTQYF. CDR3 sequence (DNA): TGTGCCAGCAGGATAAGCCTTTCCCCCACAGATACGCAGTATTTT.

This clone was counted a few times. V usage is TRBV5-1 and J usage is TRBJ2-6; 8 nucleotides match TRBD1. Looked up from germline, CDR1 is SGHRS and CDR2 is YFSETQ. V dropped 0 bases and J dropped 4; count of bases not matched to a gene: 9. CDR3 size: 18 residues. The CDR3 loop is CASSLALQGAQGANVLTF. CDR3 bases: TGCGCCAGCAGCTTGGCCTTGCAGGGGGCGCAAGGGGCCAACGTCCTGACTTTC.

The V and J genes are TRBV5-1 and TRBJ2-1; TRBD2 is a possible D gene (6 bases). In germline, CDR1 is SGHRS, CDR2 YFSETQ. The V gene lost 4 bases and the J gene lost 0 bases, with 8 bases spanning the gap. This CDR3 spans 14 amino acids. CDR3 sequence: CASSDGSSYNEQFF. CDR3 coding DNA: TGCGCCAGCAGCGACGGGAGCTCCTACAATGAGCAGTTCTTC.

V gene TRBV11-2 combines with J gene TRBJ2-5; 9 nucleotides match TRBD2. Looked up from germline, CDR1 is SGHAT and CDR2 is FQNNGV. Losses at the gene ends were 5 bases for V and 5 bases for J; bases not matched to a gene: 3. The CDR3 length is 13 residues. The CDR3, as DNA: TGTGCCAGCAGCCTTAGCGGGAGTGAGACCCAGTACTTC. This gives the protein CASSLSGSETQYF.

There are a few counts of this clone. The J gene is TRBJ2-7, the V gene TRBV9, with a tentative D call TRBD2 (5 bases). The V gene's germline CDR1 is SGDLS and CDR2 YYNGEE. This CDR3 has 16 amino acids. With 4 bases removed from V and 3 bases from J, the gap between germline ends came to 20 bases. CDR3 loop: CASSLQDGLLDYEQYF. DNA of the CDR3: TGTGCCAGCAGCCTCCAGGACGGACTTTTAGACTACGAGCAGTACTTC.

This sequence joins TRBV19 and TRBJ2-5, with 15 nucleotides matching TRBD2. Per the germline V gene, CDR1 is LNHDA and CDR2 is SQIVND (reference sequence). This CDR3 contains 15 residues. With V trimmed by 9 bases and J by 3 bases, 5 bases remained unmatched. The CDR3 coding sequence is TGTGCCAGCCACGGACTAGCGGGAGGGGAAGAGACCCAGTACTTC. It encodes CASHGLAGGEETQYF.

This clone was recorded a few times. The V and J genes are TRBV10-3 and TRBJ1-2; D ambiguous. Germline CDR1 reads ENHRY; CDR2 reads SYGVKD. The CDR3 runs 14 residues. The V gene lost 0 bases and the J gene lost 6 bases, with 11 bases spanning the gap. The CDR3 here is CAISESGFEDGYTF. The CDR3 region has the DNA TGTGCCATCAGTGAGTCCGGATTTGAGGATGGCTACACCTTC.

The chain uses TRBV5-4 and TRBJ1-1, with D possibly matching TRBD1 (5 bases). The CDR3 consists of 13 residues. V lost 5 bases and J lost 1, with 9 bases in between. Looked up from germline, CDR1 is SGHNT and CDR2 is YYREEE (reference sequence). CDR3 coding DNA: TGTGCCAGCAGGTCCCAGGGGAACACTGAAGCTTTCTTT. Protein: CASRSQGNTEAFF.

This clone has only a few counts. The chain is built from TRBV7-2 and TRBJ1-5, with 7 bases lining up with TRBD1. V lost 3 bases to trimming and J lost 9 bases; unmatched junction nucleotides: 17. The germline V gene encodes CDR1 SGHTA and CDR2 FQGNSA. CDR3 length: 17 residues. The DNA of the CDR3 is TGTGCCAGCAGCTTTTCCCACCAGACAGGGCGCCTTTTGCCCCAGCATTTT. It encodes CASSFSHQTGRLLPQHF.

A few counts support this clone. V and J are TRBV29-1 and TRBJ1-1; D remains ambiguous. Germline assignment: CDR1 SQVTM and CDR2 ANQGSEA. This CDR3 region has 14 residues. V lost 7 bases to trimming and J lost 1 base, with 16 bases between them. This CDR3 is CSASRRQENTEAFF. CDR3 sequence (DNA): TGCAGCGCTTCGCGGAGGCAGGAGAACACTGAAGCTTTCTTT.

V is TRBV2 and J is TRBJ1-4; 7 bases fit TRBD1. Germline CDR1 reads SNHLY; CDR2 reads FYNNEI. With 8 bases clipped from V and 6 bases from J, the junction kept 9 bases outside the gene matches. The CDR3 has 14 residues. This CDR3 reads CASGDRDSHEKLFF. CDR3 in DNA: TGTGCCAGCGGCGACCGGGACAGCCATGAAAAACTGTTTTTT.

The sample holds a few counts of this clone. This chain uses TRBV30 with TRBJ2-7; D not certain. The germline gives CDR1 GTSNPN, CDR2 SVGIG (reference sequence). V gave up 3 bases and J gave up 0 bases, with 6 bases separating them. This CDR3 is 12 amino acids long. The CDR3 spells CAWRPSSYEQYF. Here the CDR3 DNA reads TGTGCCTGGAGACCGAGCTCCTACGAGCAGTACTTC.

This clone showed up just a few times. J is TRBJ1-2 and V is TRBV4-3, with D maybe TRBD1 (5 bases). The V end was cut by 3 bases, the J end by 2 bases, with 13 bases between. This CDR3 has 15 amino acids. Germline V gene sequence: CDR1 LGHNA, CDR2 YSLEER. The CDR3 DNA is TGCGCCAGCAGCCATAACCAGGGTGCCAACTATGGCTACACCTTC. Protein product: CASSHNQGANYGYTF.

The chain employs TRBV30 and TRBJ1-1; 7 positions match TRBD1. Germline CDR1 reads GTSNPN; CDR2 reads SVGIG (reference sequence). CDR3 length: 12 amino acids. V gave up 0 bases and J gave up 8 bases; unmatched junction bases: 3. This CDR3 is CAWSVGTVEAFF. The CDR3 DNA reads as TGTGCCTGGAGTGTGGGGACAGTGGAAGCTTTCTTT.

The chain recombines TRBV28 with TRBJ2-7, with 8 bases fitting TRBD1. Germline lookup yields CDR1 MDHEN and CDR2 SYDVKM. Trimming took 4 bases from V and 1 from J; bases not matched to a gene: 9. The length of the CDR3 is 16 residues. CDR3 sequence reads: CASSSSPRDRSYEQYF. CDR3 nucleotides: TGTGCCAGCAGTTCCTCTCCCCGGGACAGGTCCTACGAGCAGTACTTC. Full variable domain (outside the CDR3, taken from reference TRBV28 and TRBJ2-7): DVKVTQSSRYLVKRTGEKVFLECVQDMDHENMFWYRQDPGLGLRLIYFSYDVKMKEKGDIPEGYSVSREKKERFSLILESASTNQTSMYLCASSSSPRDRSYEQYFGPGTRLTVT.

V and J are TRBV15 and TRBJ2-3; D is ambiguous. The V end was cut by 0 bases, the J end by 3 bases, with 7 bases between. The CDR3 has 14 amino acids. CDR1 is LNHNV and CDR2 is YYDKDF in the germline V gene (reference sequence). CDR3 in DNA: TGTGCCACCAGCAGAGAATACTTTACAGATACGCAGTATTTT. It codes for CATSREYFTDTQYF.

The V gene is TRBV11-2, the J gene TRBJ2-1; 10 nucleotides match TRBD2. Germline V gene sequence: CDR1 SGHAT, CDR2 FQNNGV. The CDR3 is 15 amino acids. V gave up 3 bases and J gave up 12 bases; unmatched junction bases: 11. CDR3 coding DNA: TGTGCCAGCAGCTTGGCTAGCGGGAGCCGAGGGTCGCAGTTCTTC. Amino acids: CASSLASGSRGSQFF. The entire variable domain, with the rest obtained from reference TRBV11-2 and TRBJ2-1, is as follows: EAGVAQSPRYKIIEKRQSVAFWCNPISGHATLYWYQQILGQGPKLLIQFQNNGVVDDSQLPKDRFSAERLKGVDSTLKIQPAKLEDSAVYLCASSLASGSRGSQFFGPGTRLTVL.

This clone showed up just a few times. The chain uses TRBV18 and TRBJ2-1, with TRBD1 identical over 9 bases. Germline V gene lookup returns CDR1 KGHSH and CDR2 LQKENI. The junction had 4 bases not matched to a gene; V was cut back by 3 bases and J by 7 bases. The length of the CDR3 is 14 residues. CDR3 amino acids: CASSPGQGGNEQFF. CDR3 bases: TGTGCCAGCTCACCGGGACAGGGAGGTAATGAGCAGTTCTTC.

The J gene is TRBJ2-2, the V gene TRBV29-1; maybe TRBD1 (6 bases). Germline V CDR1 and CDR2: SQVTM, ANQGSEA. The CDR3 is 12 amino acids. Trimming cost V 7 bases and J 6 bases, with 12 bases left between them. The CDR3: CSASGAPGELFF. For the CDR3, the DNA is TGCAGCGCCTCAGGGGCGCCCGGGGAGCTGTTTTTT.

This clone has just a few counts. The J gene is TRBJ2-1, the V gene TRBV29-1; D remains unclear. The CDR3 runs to 13 residues. V lost 4 bases and J 0 bases, leaving 7 bases between the germline ends. The germline CDR1 and CDR2 sequences are SQVTM and ANQGSEA. For the CDR3, the DNA is TGCAGCGTTGGGTCTACCTCCTACAATGAGCAGTTCTTC. Protein product: CSVGSTSYNEQFF.